The clone carrying this T cell receptor (beta chain) was observed at least ten times. The antigen remains undetermined. This sample was taken from a study of T cell clonality in common variable immunodeficiency. TCRdb keeps only in-frame clones here, not all; method: immunoSEQ multiplex PCR. Altogether approximately 75,000 clones were found in the sample, and no singletons occur. Study observations and caveats: Shared TCRbeta clones were fewer between CVID subjects than controls.

The origin of this receptor is a person between 18 and 69 years old in good health. Sequencing was carried out using peripheral blood mononuclear cells.

The CDR3 protein is CSARTGTVNTGELFF. Incomplete CDR3 DNA: TGCAGTGCTCGGACCGGGACAGTGAACACCGGGGAG. This chain uses TRBV20-1 with TRBJ2-2, with TRBD1 matching over 7 bases. The CDR3 extends 3 residues past the end of the read, so its final part is completed from the germline J gene. CDR3 size: 15 residues. The V and J ends lost 5 bases and 1 base, in that order; junction bases with no gene match: 7. Germline CDR1 is DFQATT and CDR2 is SNEGSKA (reference sequence).